This is a list of T cell receptor beta chains from one sample in a study of blood T cell repertoires in COVID-19. Clones were read by immunoSEQ multiplex PCR, and TCRdb kept only the in-frame ones, dropping some. The sample shows around 300,000 clones, roughly 90% of them seen only once. The sequenced material came from peripheral blood. The source of these receptors is a woman between 50 and 59 years old with active or convalescent COVID-19. Each CDR3 is given with its conserved first and last residue. Each record gives: V gene, CDR3 protein.

TRBV3-1/TRBV3-2	CASSRDRYNEQFF
TRBV7-2	CASSSGLAGTHSTDTQYF
TRBV30	CAWTGSRGYTF
TRBV9	CASSVEDPTGTYNSPLHF
TRBV5-1	CASSLRVGQGGEQYF
TRBV7-2	CASSYGLAGELFF
TRBV5-4	CASSLSGQGFGNTIYF
TRBV6-6	CASSPGLAGASKAEETQYF
TRBV30	CAWKRGAYEQYF
TRBV6-2/TRBV6-3	CASSWGLPRRSGELFF
TRBV10-3	CASRTGGNSPLHF
TRBV10-3	CAISADRGLRNQPQHF
TRBV19	CASSRTAINSLYEQYF
TRBV28	CASRRSTGGTDTQYF
TRBV28	CASNAGFYEQYF
TRBV24-1	CATSGIGTGHEQFF
TRBV4-2	CASSQERRPNEKLFF
TRBV7-7	CASSPGFGGQETQYF
TRBV7-2	CASSSRGPGTDTQYF
TRBV7-9	CASSPRGWGRSEQYF
TRBV28	CASSLWRTGNTIYF
TRBV9	CASSRGLAETYEQYF
TRBV24-1	CATSEDRVSGYTF
TRBV13	CASSFGAGNTGELFF
TRBV6-5	CASSILTGWYTEAFF
TRBV28	CASRPATGNNSPLHF
TRBV7-2	CASSRQGSTEAFF
TRBV6-4	CASSASHSGANVLTF
TRBV20-1	CSASPGQGTDTQYF
TRBV18	CASSPVPSEEQFF
TRBV28	CASSFERTGGVVGYTF
TRBV25-1	CASSGGDRLTYEQYF
TRBV27	CASRRSSGRTDTQYF
TRBV12-3/TRBV12-4	CASSLQVNEQYF
TRBV15	CATSRGTRGQGRDTQYF
TRBV11-2	CASADTGGPARTQYF
TRBV28	CASSSHGLNGYTF
TRBV6-6	CASSYTGQNYEQYF
TRBV15	CATSRDRETQYF
TRBV25-1	CASALAGGFNEQYF
TRBV5-1	CASTLRGGLADTQYF
TRBV5-1	CASSPWDFRGQLFF
TRBV28	CASSLLRTSGSGYEQYF
TRBV27	CASSLSGTNLFGYTF
TRBV4-3	CASSQSRGSGELFF
TRBV7-3	CASSLQGLHSGANVLTF
TRBV27	CASSFSTGGNSPLHF
TRBV5-1	CASSLLGQANQPQHF
TRBV5-1	CASTTETTSSYNEQFF
TRBV2	CASSRTPQIYEQYF
TRBV28	CASSMIQGSGNTEAFF
TRBV9	CASSVGPGGVYGYTF
TRBV28	CASSLEFLAGELFF
TRBV19	CASSAQGQPSATNEKLFF
TRBV7-9	CASSLGGLDNSPLHF